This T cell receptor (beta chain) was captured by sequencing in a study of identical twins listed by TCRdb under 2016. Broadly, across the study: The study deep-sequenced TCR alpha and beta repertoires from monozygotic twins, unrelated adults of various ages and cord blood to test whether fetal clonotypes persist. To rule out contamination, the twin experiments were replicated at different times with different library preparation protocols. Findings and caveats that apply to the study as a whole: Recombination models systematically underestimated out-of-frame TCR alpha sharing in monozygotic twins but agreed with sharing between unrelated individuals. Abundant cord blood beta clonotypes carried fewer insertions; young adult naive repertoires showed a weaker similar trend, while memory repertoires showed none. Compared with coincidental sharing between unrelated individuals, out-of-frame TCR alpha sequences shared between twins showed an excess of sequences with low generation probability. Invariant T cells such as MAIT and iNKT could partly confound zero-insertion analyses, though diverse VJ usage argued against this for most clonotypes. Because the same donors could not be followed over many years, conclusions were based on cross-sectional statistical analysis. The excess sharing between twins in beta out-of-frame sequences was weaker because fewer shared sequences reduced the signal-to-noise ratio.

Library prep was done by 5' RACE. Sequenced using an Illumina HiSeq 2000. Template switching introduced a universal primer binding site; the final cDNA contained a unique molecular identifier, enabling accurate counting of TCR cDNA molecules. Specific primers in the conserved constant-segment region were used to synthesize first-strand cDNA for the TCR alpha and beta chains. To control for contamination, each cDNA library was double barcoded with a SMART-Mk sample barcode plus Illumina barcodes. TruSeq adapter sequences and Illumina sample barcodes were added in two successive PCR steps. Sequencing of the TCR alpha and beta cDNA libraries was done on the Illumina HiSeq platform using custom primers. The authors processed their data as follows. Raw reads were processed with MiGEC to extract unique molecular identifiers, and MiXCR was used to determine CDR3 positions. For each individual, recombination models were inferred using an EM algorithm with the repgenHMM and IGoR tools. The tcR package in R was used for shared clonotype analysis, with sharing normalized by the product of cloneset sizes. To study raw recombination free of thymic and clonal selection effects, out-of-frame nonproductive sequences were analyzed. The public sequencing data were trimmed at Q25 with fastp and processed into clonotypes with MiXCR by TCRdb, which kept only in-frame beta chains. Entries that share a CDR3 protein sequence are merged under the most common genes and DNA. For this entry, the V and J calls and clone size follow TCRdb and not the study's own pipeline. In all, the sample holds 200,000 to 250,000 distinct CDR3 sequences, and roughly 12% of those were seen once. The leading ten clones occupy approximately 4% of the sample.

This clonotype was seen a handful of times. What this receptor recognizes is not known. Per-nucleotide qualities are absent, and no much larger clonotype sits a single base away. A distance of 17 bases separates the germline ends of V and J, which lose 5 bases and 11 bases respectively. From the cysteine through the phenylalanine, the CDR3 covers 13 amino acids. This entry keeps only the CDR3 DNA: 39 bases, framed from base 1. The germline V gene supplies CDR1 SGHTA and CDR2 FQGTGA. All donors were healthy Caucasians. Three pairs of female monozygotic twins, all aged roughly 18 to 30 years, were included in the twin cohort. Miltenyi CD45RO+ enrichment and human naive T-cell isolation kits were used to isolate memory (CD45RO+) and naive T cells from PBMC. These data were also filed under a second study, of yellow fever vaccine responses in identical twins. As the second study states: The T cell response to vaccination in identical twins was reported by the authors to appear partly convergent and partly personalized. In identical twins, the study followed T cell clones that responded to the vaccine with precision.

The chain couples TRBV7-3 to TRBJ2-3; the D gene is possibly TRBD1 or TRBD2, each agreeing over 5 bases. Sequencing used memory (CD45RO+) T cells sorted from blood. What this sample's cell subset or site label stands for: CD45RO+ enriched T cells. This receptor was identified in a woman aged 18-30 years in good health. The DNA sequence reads TGTGCCAGCAGCCTAGGGACGAGCGACATGCAGTATTTT. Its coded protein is CASSLGTSDMQYF. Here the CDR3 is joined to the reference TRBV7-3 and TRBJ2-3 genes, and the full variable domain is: GAGVSQTPSNKVTEKGKYVELRCDPISGHTALYWYRQSLGQGPEFLIYFQGTGAADDSGLPNDRFFAVRPEGSVSTLKIQRTERGDSAVYLCASSLGTSDMQYFGPGTRLTVL.